This T cell receptor beta chain derives from a study of T-cell memory formation after mild COVID-19 (dated by TCRdb to the early 2020s). Some background on the complete study: Most TCR sequence clusters were specific to one of the two donors. Longitudinal TCRalpha and TCRbeta repertoire sequencing tracked T-cell clones expanding and contracting after mild COVID-19 in two donors. The cohort comprised two young, previously healthy adult volunteers, one female and one male.

The full study reports these points: Contracting CD4+ clones were found mainly in CM and EM memory subsets, while CD8+ clones were enriched in EMRA. Only two mild cases were covered by the study, and larger cohorts that include severe cases with pre-infection samples were considered necessary. Whether the second-wave clones peaking on day 37 were SARS-CoV-2 specific was not confirmed. From day 15 to 85, contracting clones showed balanced CD4/CD8 phenotypes, whereas a second wave of clones that expanded from day 15 to 37 leaned towards CD4+. Some responding clones were detected in pre-infection memory, which suggested that pre-existing cross-reactive memory T cells had joined the SARS-CoV-2 response.

Ficoll-Paque density gradient centrifugation was the method used to isolate PBMCs. The sequencing machine was an Illumina NovaSeq 6000. TCRalpha and TCRbeta cDNA libraries were constructed by 5'RACE with constant-segment primers, with sample barcodes and unique molecular identifiers being introduced. Trizol reagent was used to extract RNA from every sample. The libraries were amplified in two PCR steps, and the second step added a second sample barcode and Illumina TruSeq adapters. Libraries were sequenced on an Illumina NovaSeq with 2 x 150 bp paired-end reads. In the original analysis: The reads were demultiplexed and collapsed into UMI-guided consensus sequences using migec v1.2.7. Using mixcr v2.1.11, UMI consensuses were aligned to TRA and TRB V and J templates and then assembled into clonotypes. A clonotype was counted as expanded or contracted only if both edgeR and NoisET called the change significant, with noise models trained on biological replicates. edgeR calls used a false discovery rate-adjusted p below 0.01 and a log2 fold-change threshold of 1. As an exploratory analysis of dynamics, max-normalized trajectories of the 1000 most abundant clonotypes were examined with PCA combined with hierarchical clustering. Separately sequenced CD4+ and CD8+ repertoires were used to assign the CD4 or CD8 phenotype of responding clones. TCRdb cleaned the public reads at Q25 with fastp, built clones with MiXCR and kept in-frame beta chains. Rows matching on CDR3 protein sequence are summarized as one entry with the most common DNA and genes. TCRdb, not the original authors, processed these V and J calls. The sample table lists under 550,000 distinct CDR3 sequences, more than 15% of them with a count of one. The ten most abundant clones make up approximately 21% of the sample.

A remark on this clonotype: The antigen it recognizes is unknown. No quality values exist for individual bases; no much larger clone is one base distant.

Measured from the cysteine to the phenylalanine, the CDR3 is 14 residues long. The kept DNA is CDR3 alone, 42 bases in frame from the first base. CDR1 SGHVS and CDR2 FNYEAQ were looked up in the germline V gene. Relative to germline, V is missing 4 bases and J is missing 12 bases, with 12 bases of the junction outside any gene match. The sequence was collected from a man between 18 and 35 years old who had mild COVID-19 (a few samples of this study predate the infection). The sample titles of this study are shuffled in the database, so cell type and time point are left out; the donor was told from shared clones. The sequenced material came from PBMCs or a T cell subset sorted from them (not recorded which). The chain links TRBV7-6 with TRBJ2-1; 7 bases in the middle match TRBD2. The nucleotides read TGTGCCAGCAGCTATCCGACTAGCCCCCCGGGGCAGTTCTTC. Translated, this gives CASSYPTSPPGQFF.